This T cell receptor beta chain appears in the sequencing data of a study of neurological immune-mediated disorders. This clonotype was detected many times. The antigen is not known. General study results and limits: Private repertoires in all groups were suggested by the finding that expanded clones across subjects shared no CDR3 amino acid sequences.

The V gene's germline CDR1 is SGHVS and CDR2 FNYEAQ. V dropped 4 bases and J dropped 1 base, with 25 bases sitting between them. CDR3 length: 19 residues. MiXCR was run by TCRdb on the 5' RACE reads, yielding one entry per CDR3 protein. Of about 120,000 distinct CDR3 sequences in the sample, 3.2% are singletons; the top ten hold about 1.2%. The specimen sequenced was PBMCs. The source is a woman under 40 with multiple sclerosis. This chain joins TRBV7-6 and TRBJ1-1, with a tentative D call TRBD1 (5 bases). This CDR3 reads CASSYSGVRTYLENTEAFF. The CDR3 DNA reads TGTGCCAGCAGCTACTCGGGGGTAAGGACATATCTTGAGAACACTGAAGCTTTCTTT.